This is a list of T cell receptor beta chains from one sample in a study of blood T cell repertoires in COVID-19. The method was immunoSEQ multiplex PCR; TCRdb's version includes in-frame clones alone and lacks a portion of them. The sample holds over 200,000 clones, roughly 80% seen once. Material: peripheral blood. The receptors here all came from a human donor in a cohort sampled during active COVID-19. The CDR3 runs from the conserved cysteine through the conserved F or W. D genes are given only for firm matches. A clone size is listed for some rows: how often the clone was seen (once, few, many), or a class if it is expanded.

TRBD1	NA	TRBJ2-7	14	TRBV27	CASSLIGTGGEQYF	TGTGCCAGCAGTTTAATCGGGACAGGGGGCGAGCAGTACTTC
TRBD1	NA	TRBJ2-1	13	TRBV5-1	CASSQDRAHEQFF	TGCGCCAGCAGCCAGGACAGGGCCCATGAGCAGTTCTTC
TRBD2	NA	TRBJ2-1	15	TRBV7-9	CASSVSGSSYNEQFF	TGTGCCAGCAGCGTAAGCGGGAGCTCCTACAATGAGCAGTTCTTC
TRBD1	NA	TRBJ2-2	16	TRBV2	CASGRQGSRVTGELFF	TGTGCCAGCGGAAGACAGGGATCTAGGGTGACCGGGGAGCTGTTTTTT
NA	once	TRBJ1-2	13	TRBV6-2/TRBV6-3	CASSYVVYYGYTF	TGTGCCAGCAGTTACGTCGTTTACTATGGCTACACCTTC
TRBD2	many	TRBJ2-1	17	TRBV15	CATSRDGGLAGPEEQFF	TGTGCCACCAGCAGAGATGGGGGACTAGCGGGCCCCGAGGAGCAGTTCTTC
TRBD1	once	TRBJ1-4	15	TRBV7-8	CASSPQSRDRGQLFF	TGTGCCAGCAGCCCTCAGTCCCGGGACAGGGGACAACTGTTTTTT
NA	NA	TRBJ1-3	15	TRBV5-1	CASSLPQGSGNTIYF	TGCGCCAGCAGCCTCCCACAGGGCTCTGGAAACACCATATATTTT
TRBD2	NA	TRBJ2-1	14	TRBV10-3	CAISETSGSDEQFF	TGTGCCATCAGTGAGACTAGCGGGAGCGATGAGCAGTTCTTC
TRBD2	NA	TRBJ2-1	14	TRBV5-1	CASSLGLAGNEQFF	TGCGCCAGCAGCTTAGGACTAGCGGGAAATGAGCAGTTCTTC
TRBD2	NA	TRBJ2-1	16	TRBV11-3	CASSLEGGRAGDEQFF	TGTGCCAGCAGCTTAGAGGGCGGGAGGGCCGGCGATGAGCAGTTCTTC
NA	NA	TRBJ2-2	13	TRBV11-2	CASSLDHGGELFF	TGTGCCAGCAGCTTAGATCACGGCGGGGAGCTGTTTTTT
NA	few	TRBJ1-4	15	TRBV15	CATSREGRLGEKLFF	TGTGCCACCAGCAGAGAGGGCAGGTTAGGAGAAAAACTGTTTTTT
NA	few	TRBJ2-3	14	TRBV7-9	CASSLIGKSDTQYF	TGTGCCAGCAGCTTAATCGGGAAATCGGATACGCAGTATTTT
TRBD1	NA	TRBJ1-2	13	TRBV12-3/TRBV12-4	CASSLGTGYGYTF	TGTGCCAGCAGTTTGGGGACAGGGTATGGCTACACCTTC
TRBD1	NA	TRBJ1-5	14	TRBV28	CASSSQGAGQPQHF	TGTGCCAGCAGTTCCCAGGGGGCGGGACAGCCCCAGCATTTT
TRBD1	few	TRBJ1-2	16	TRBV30	CAWIGQAPIQGYGYTF	TGTGCCTGGATCGGACAGGCACCGATCCAGGGGTATGGCTACACCTTC
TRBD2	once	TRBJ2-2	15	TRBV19	CASRIAGVVTGELFF	TGTGCCAGTAGGATAGCGGGAGTGGTCACCGGGGAGCTGTTTTTT
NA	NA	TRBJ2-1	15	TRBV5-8	CASSLALVGSNEQFF	TGTGCCAGCAGCTTGGCCTTGGTAGGGAGCAATGAGCAGTTCTTC
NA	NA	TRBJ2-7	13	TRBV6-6	CASSPGVSYEQYF	TGTGCCAGCAGCCCCGGGGTCTCCTACGAGCAGTACTTC
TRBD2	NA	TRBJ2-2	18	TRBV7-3	CASSPRTSGRLGTGELFF	TGTGCCAGCAGCCCACGGACTAGCGGGAGGTTAGGCACCGGGGAGCTGTTTTTT